A selection of T cell receptor beta chains follows, all from one sample in a study of early T cells in non-severe SARS-CoV-2 infection. TCRdb passed the 5' RACE reads through MiXCR, listing each CDR3 protein once. The sample shows around 53,000 distinct CDR3 sequences, around 7.7% of them seen only once. Sequencing was done on a sample of whole blood. These receptors were collected from an adult who was a healthcare worker with PCR-confirmed SARS-CoV-2 infection or an uninfected control (not recorded which). Each CDR3 is given with its conserved first and last residue. A row's size may be missing; if present it is once, few, many or a size class.

len: 13
abundance: few
v_gene: TRBV30
j_gene: TRBJ1-6
CDR3aa: CAWSVEGYSPLHF

len: 14
abundance: few
v_gene: TRBV28
j_gene: TRBJ2-7
CDR3aa: CASSGRQLSYEQYF

len: 12
abundance: -
v_gene: TRBV5-1
j_gene: TRBJ2-7
CDR3aa: CASSAGAYEQYF

len: 13
abundance: -
v_gene: TRBV2
j_gene: TRBJ2-7
CDR3aa: CASSEALGNEQYF

len: 15
abundance: many
v_gene: TRBV12-3/TRBV12-4
j_gene: TRBJ2-3
CDR3aa: CASRNRPGGTDTQYF

len: 13
abundance: few
v_gene: TRBV14
j_gene: TRBJ2-1
CDR3aa: CASSQLGDYEQFF

len: 15
abundance: many
v_gene: TRBV13
j_gene: TRBJ2-1
CDR3aa: CASSLGTGDWNEQFF

len: 14
abundance: many
v_gene: TRBV12-3/TRBV12-4
j_gene: TRBJ1-1
CDR3aa: CANSLGQGNTEAFF

len: 15
abundance: many
v_gene: TRBV28
j_gene: TRBJ2-3
CDR3aa: CASSPRLAGGYTQYF

len: 14
abundance: few
v_gene: TRBV27
j_gene: TRBJ1-1
CDR3aa: CASSSRGRDTEAFF